Sequencing of this T cell receptor beta chain was carried out in a study of T cells in Graves' hyperthyroidism and ophthalmopathy. Over 18 months, lack of ophthalmopathy progression marked Graves' hyperthyroidism as stable. Recently diagnosed hyperthyroidism of less than 2 months' duration affected patients aged 18 to 65. The study excluded patients with uncontrolled infection, other autoimmune disease, pregnancy or lactation. This clonotype has more than one count but fewer than ten. Antigen unknown. General study points: Prediction of ophthalmopathy progression came a median about 6 months pre-onset.

V lost 2 bases to trimming and J lost 2 bases, with 10 bases between them. The V gene's germline CDR1 is SNHLY and CDR2 FYNNEI. This CDR3 has 15 amino acids. From RNA transcripts, TCR beta CDR3 regions were amplified. First-round RT-PCR of the TCR CDR3 relied on the HTBI primer set. TCRdb analysed the multiplex PCR reads with MiXCR anew, one entry per CDR3 protein. The table records around 580,000 distinct CDR3 sequences, about 43% of them present only once. The TCR was taken from a young woman with Graves' hyperthyroidism. This chain uses TRBV2 with TRBJ2-1; D ambiguous. The sequenced sample consisted of peripheral blood or thyroid tissue (not recorded which). This CDR3 is CASSERQSPYNEQFF. As DNA, the CDR3 is TGTGCCAGCAGTGAAAGGCAGAGCCCCTACAATGAGCAGTTCTTC.